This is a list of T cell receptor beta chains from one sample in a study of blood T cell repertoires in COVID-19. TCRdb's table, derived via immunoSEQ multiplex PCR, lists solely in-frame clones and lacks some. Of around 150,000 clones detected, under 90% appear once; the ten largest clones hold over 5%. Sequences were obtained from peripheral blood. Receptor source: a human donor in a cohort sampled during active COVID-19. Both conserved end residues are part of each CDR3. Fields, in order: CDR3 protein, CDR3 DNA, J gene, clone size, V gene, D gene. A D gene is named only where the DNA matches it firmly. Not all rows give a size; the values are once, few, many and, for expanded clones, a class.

CSVAIWDRGLGGTQYF,TGCAGCGTAGCTATTTGGGACAGGGGGCTCGGGGGTACGCAGTATTTT,TRBJ2-3,.,TRBV29-1,TRBD1
CASSFEPGTGELFF,TGTGCCAGCAGCTTCGAGCCAGGGACCGGGGAGCTGTTTTTT,TRBJ2-2,.,TRBV7-2,.
CASSEDEGLGNQPQHF,TGTGCCAGCAGTGAAGATGAGGGTTTGGGCAATCAGCCCCAGCATTTT,TRBJ1-5,.,TRBV2,.
CAISEGRGSTDTQYF,TGTGCCATCAGTGAGGGGCGGGGAAGCACAGATACGCAGTATTTT,TRBJ2-3,.,TRBV10-3,.
CAISDRSVSSYNEQFF,TGTGCCATCAGTGATCGAAGCGTTAGCTCCTACAATGAGCAGTTCTTC,TRBJ2-1,.,TRBV10-3,.
CSAQGWASEQYF,TGCAGCGCACAGGGATGGGCCTCCGAGCAGTACTTC,TRBJ2-7,once,TRBV29-1,.
CASSQSTGFGTQYF,TGTGCCAGCAGCCAATCGACAGGGTTTGGGACCCAGTACTTC,TRBJ2-5,.,TRBV14,TRBD1
CASSLPQGKQYF,TGTGCCAGCAGTCTACCACAGGGGAAGCAGTACTTC,TRBJ2-7,.,TRBV12-3/TRBV12-4,TRBD1
CASSLDGNSGNTIYF,TGCGCCAGCAGCTTGGACGGGAACTCTGGAAACACCATATATTTT,TRBJ1-3,.,TRBV5-1,.
CASSATSGGAVETQYF,TGTGCCAGCAGCGCAACTAGCGGGGGGGCGGTTGAGACCCAGTACTTC,TRBJ2-5,.,TRBV11-2,TRBD2
CSSGGANEQFF,TGCAGTAGCGGGGGGGCCAATGAGCAGTTCTTC,TRBJ2-1,once,TRBV20-1,TRBD2
CASSLRRGSTDTQYF,TGTGCCAGCAGTTTGCGGCGGGGGAGCACAGATACGCAGTATTTT,TRBJ2-3,.,TRBV6-4,TRBD2
CASSLGLAVQETQYF,TGTGCCAGCAGCTTAGGACTAGCGGTCCAAGAGACCCAGTACTTC,TRBJ2-5,.,TRBV7-3,TRBD2
CASSLTAATNEKLFF,TGTGCCAGCAGCTTGACAGCAGCAACTAATGAAAAACTGTTTTTT,TRBJ1-4,few,TRBV7-9,.
CASSPPTSTDTQYF,TGTGCCAGCTCACCGCCTACTAGCACAGATACGCAGTATTTT,TRBJ2-3,.,TRBV18,.
CASSRDRASSPLHF,TGCGCCAGCAGCCGGGACAGGGCCTCTTCACCCCTCCACTTT,TRBJ1-6,.,TRBV5-1,TRBD1
CAISPGLVDEQFF,TGTGCCATCAGTCCGGGACTAGTAGATGAGCAGTTCTTC,TRBJ2-1,.,TRBV10-3,TRBD2
CASSFPGSDSPLHF,TGTGCCAGCAGCTTCCCAGGTTCAGATTCACCCCTCCACTTT,TRBJ1-6,.,TRBV5-4,.
CASSLGASRGTQETQYF,TGTGCCAGCAGCTTAGGGGCAAGCCGGGGAACACAAGAGACCCAGTACTTC,TRBJ2-5,.,TRBV11-3,.
CASSQEASRGLTDTQYF,TGCGCCAGCAGCCAAGAAGCGTCCAGGGGCCTGACAGATACGCAGTATTTT,TRBJ2-3,.,TRBV4-1,.
CASSRTGATNEKLFF,TGTGCCAGCAGTAGAACAGGTGCAACTAATGAAAAACTGTTTTTT,TRBJ1-4,once,TRBV2,.
CASSRTAYNSPLHF,TGTGCCAGCAGCCGGACAGCGTATAATTCACCCCTCCACTTT,TRBJ1-6,few,TRBV5-6,.